This T cell receptor (beta chain) derives from a study of cytomegalovirus exposure and HLA in healthy donors. Donors were drawn from the roughly 110-subject validation cohort, separate from the 666-subject first cohort. Germline V gene lookup returns CDR1 MGHDK and CDR2 SYGVNS. Trimming removed 2 bases from V and 8 bases from J; junction bases left unmatched: 7. CDR3 length equals 15 residues. The protocol was immunoSEQ multiplex PCR, while the TCRdb copy is restricted to in-frame clones and leaves out a portion. The sample lists about 110,000 clones, approximately 86% occurring once. Whole-study results and caveats: Cytomegalovirus association was assigned to some 160 TCR beta chains. In the 120 validation repertoires, 85% to 95% of cluster scores exceeded 0, per a later analysis. In vitro assays verified that a few CMV-associated chains recognized CMV antigens specifically.

Details on this clone: Its antigen is unidentified.

Sequenced: PBMCs. This clonotype originated in a woman aged 18-30 years in good health and CMV-seronegative. The gene calls are TRBV25-1 and TRBJ2-1, with 9 bases aligning to TRBD2. The CDR3 nucleotides are TGTGCCAGCAGTGAACGCGGGGGGGCCGGGGATGAGCAGTTCTTC. The encoded protein is CASSERGGAGDEQFF.